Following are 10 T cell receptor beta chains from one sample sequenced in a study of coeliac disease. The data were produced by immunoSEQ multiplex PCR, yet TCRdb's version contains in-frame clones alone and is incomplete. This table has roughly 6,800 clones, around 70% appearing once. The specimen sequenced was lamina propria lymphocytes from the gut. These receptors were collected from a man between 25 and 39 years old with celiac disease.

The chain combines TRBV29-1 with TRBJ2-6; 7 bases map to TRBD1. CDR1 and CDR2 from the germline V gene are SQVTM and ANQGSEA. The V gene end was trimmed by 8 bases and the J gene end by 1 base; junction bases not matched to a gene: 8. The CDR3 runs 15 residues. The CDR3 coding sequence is TGCAGCCGAAGGGGGCCCCCTTCTGGGGCCAACGTCCTGACTTTC. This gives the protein CSRRGPPSGANVLTF.

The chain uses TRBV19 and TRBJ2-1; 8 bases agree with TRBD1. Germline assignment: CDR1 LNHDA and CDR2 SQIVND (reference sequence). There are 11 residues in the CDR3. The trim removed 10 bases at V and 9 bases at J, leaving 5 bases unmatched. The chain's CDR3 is CATSRGLEQFF. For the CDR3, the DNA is TGTGCCACCTCCAGGGGGCTTGAGCAGTTCTTC.

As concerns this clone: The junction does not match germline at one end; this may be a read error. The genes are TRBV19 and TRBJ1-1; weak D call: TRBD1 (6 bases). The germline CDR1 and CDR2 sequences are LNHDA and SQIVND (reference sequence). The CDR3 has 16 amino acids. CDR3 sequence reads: CAIEDFTGKEDTKAFF. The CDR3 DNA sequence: TGTGCCATCGAGGACTTTACAGGGAAAGAGGACACTAAAGCTTTCTTT.

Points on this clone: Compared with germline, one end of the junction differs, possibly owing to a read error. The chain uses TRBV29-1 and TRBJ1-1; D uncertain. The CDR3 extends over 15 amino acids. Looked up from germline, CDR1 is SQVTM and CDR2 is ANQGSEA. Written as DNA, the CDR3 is TGCAGCGTTCGTTCTTATAGACTAATGAACACTAAAGCTTTCTTT. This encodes CSVRSYRLMNTKAFF.

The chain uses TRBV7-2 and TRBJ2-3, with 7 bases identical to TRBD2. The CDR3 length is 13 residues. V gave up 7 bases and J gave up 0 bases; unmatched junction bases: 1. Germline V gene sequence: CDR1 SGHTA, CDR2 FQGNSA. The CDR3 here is CASNSGSTDTQYF. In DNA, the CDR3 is TGTGCCAGCAATAGCGGGAGCACAGATACGCAGTATTTT.

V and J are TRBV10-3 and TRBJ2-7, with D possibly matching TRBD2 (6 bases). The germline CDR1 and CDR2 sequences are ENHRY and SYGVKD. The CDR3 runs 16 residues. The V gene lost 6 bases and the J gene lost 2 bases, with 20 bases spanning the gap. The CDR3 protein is CAIRDPTSFGAYEQYF. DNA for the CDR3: TGTGCCATCAGGGACCCGACTAGTTTTGGGGCCTACGAGCAGTACTTC.

The CDR3 here is CASSYSNRVTEAFF. CDR3 DNA sequence: TGTGCCAGCAGTTACTCGAACAGGGTGACTGAAGCTTTCTTT. The rearrangement uses TRBV6-5 and TRBJ1-1, with a tentative D call TRBD1 (6 bases). Germline assignment: CDR1 MNHEY and CDR2 SVGAGI. V was cut by 0 bases and J by 5 bases, with 10 bases left in between. CDR3 length equals 14 residues.

CDR3 amino acids: CASSQYSRTSLTIYTF. The DNA of the CDR3 is TGCGCCAGCAGCCAGTATTCGAGAACTAGTCTAACTATTTACACCTTC. The V call is TRBV4-3, the J call TRBJ1-2; no firm D call. This CDR3 is built from 16 residues. Between the trimmed V and J ends, which lost 3 bases and 11 bases, there was a span of 25 bases. CDR1 LGHNA and CDR2 YSLEER come from the germline V gene.

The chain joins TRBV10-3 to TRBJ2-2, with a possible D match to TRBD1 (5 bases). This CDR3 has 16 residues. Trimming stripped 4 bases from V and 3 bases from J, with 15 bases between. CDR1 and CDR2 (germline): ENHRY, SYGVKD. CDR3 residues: CAISGTKTEHTGELFF. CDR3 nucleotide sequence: TGTGCCATCAGTGGGACGAAGACAGAGCACACCGGGGAGCTGTTTTTT.

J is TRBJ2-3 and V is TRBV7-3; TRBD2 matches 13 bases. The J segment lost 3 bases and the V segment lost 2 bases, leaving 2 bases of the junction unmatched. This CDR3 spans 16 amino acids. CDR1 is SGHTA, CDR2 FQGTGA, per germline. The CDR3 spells CASSLGLAGDTDTQYF. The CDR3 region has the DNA TGTGCCAGCAGCTTAGGACTAGCGGGAGATACAGATACGCAGTATTTT.